A selection of T cell receptor beta chains follows, all from one sample in a study of blood T cell repertoires in COVID-19. Produced via immunoSEQ multiplex PCR; TCRdb's table is partial and in-frame only. Of over 250,000 clones detected, around 79% appear once; the ten largest clones hold approximately 3.2%. What was sequenced was peripheral blood. Receptors were obtained from a woman aged 80 or over with acute or convalescent COVID-19. The CDR3 runs from the conserved cysteine through the conserved F or W. Each record gives: CDR3 protein, CDR3 DNA, D gene, clone size, V gene, J gene. D genes are given only for firm matches. Only some rows state a clone size, as once, few, many or a class for expanded clones.

CDR3aa: CASTAQVDMNTEAFF
CDR3nt: TGCGCCAGCACAGCACAGGTAGACATGAACACTGAAGCTTTCTTT
d_gene: -
abundance: -
v_gene: TRBV5-1
j_gene: TRBJ1-1

CDR3aa: CASSKGDSTDTQYF
CDR3nt: TGCGCCAGCAGCAAGGGGGACAGCACAGATACGCAGTATTTT
d_gene: -
abundance: -
v_gene: TRBV5-1
j_gene: TRBJ2-3

CDR3aa: CASSAGYNSPLHF
CDR3nt: TGTGCCAGTAGCGCAGGGTATAATTCACCCCTCCACTTT
d_gene: -
abundance: few
v_gene: TRBV19
j_gene: TRBJ1-6

CDR3aa: CASSQDPRNLYEQYF
CDR3nt: TGCGCCAGCAGCCAAGATCCCAGGAACCTCTACGAGCAGTACTTC
d_gene: -
abundance: -
v_gene: TRBV4-3
j_gene: TRBJ2-7

CDR3aa: CASSPGDRGAGTQYF
CDR3nt: TGTGCCAGCAGCCCCGGGGACAGGGGTGCAGGGACCCAGTACTTC
d_gene: TRBD1
abundance: -
v_gene: TRBV11-3
j_gene: TRBJ2-5

CDR3aa: CASTQGGTNEKLFF
CDR3nt: TGTGCCAGCACCCAGGGGGGAACTAATGAAAAACTGTTTTTT
d_gene: TRBD1
abundance: -
v_gene: TRBV6-5
j_gene: TRBJ1-4

CDR3aa: CASSRPRQGRFLPGGYTF
CDR3nt: TGTGCCAGCAGTCGTCCAAGACAGGGGCGCTTCCTGCCTGGGGGCTACACCTTC
d_gene: TRBD1
abundance: -
v_gene: TRBV3-1/TRBV3-2
j_gene: TRBJ1-2

CDR3aa: CASSQDMWNRAYGYTF
CDR3nt: TGTGCCAGCAGCCAAGACATGTGGAACAGGGCTTATGGCTACACCTTC
d_gene: -
abundance: -
v_gene: TRBV3-1/TRBV3-2
j_gene: TRBJ1-2

CDR3aa: CATSRGTENEKLFF
CDR3nt: TGTGCCACCAGCAGAGGGACAGAGAATGAAAAACTGTTTTTT
d_gene: -
abundance: -
v_gene: TRBV15
j_gene: TRBJ1-4

CDR3aa: CASSLGGQENTGELFF
CDR3nt: TGTGCCAGCAGCTTGGGTGGGCAGGAGAACACCGGGGAGCTGTTTTTT
d_gene: -
abundance: -
v_gene: TRBV7-9
j_gene: TRBJ2-2

CDR3aa: CAIGSGGALDEQFF
CDR3nt: TGTGCCATCGGTAGCGGGGGGGCCCTTGATGAGCAGTTCTTC
d_gene: TRBD2
abundance: few
v_gene: TRBV10-3
j_gene: TRBJ2-1

CDR3aa: CASSLGTGRNEKLFF
CDR3nt: TGTGCCAGCAGCTTAGGGACAGGGCGTAATGAAAAACTGTTTTTT
d_gene: TRBD1
abundance: -
v_gene: TRBV13
j_gene: TRBJ1-4

CDR3aa: CASSLAAQGGSNNEQFF
CDR3nt: TGTGCCAGCAGCTTAGCGGCCCAGGGGGGATCCAACAATGAGCAGTTCTTC
d_gene: -
abundance: few
v_gene: TRBV7-9
j_gene: TRBJ2-1

CDR3aa: CAWGGLAGALGKNIQYF
CDR3nt: TGTGCCTGGGGGGGACTAGCGGGTGCCTTAGGCAAAAACATTCAGTACTTC
d_gene: TRBD2
abundance: -
v_gene: TRBV30
j_gene: TRBJ2-4

CDR3aa: CSVESGGLTEAFF
CDR3nt: TGCAGCGTTGAATCAGGAGGGTTGACTGAAGCTTTCTTT
d_gene: -
abundance: once
v_gene: TRBV29-1
j_gene: TRBJ1-1

CDR3aa: CASSPWTGKLHSGANVLTF
CDR3nt: TGTGCCAGCAGCCCCTGGACAGGGAAACTTCACTCTGGGGCCAACGTCCTGACTTTC
d_gene: TRBD1
abundance: -
v_gene: TRBV5-6
j_gene: TRBJ2-6

CDR3aa: CASSTGLYEQYF
CDR3nt: TGTGCCAGCAGTACAGGCCTCTACGAGCAGTACTTC
d_gene: -
abundance: few
v_gene: TRBV2
j_gene: TRBJ2-7

CDR3aa: CASSFLAGGPNTGELFF
CDR3nt: TGTGCCAGCAGTTTCCTAGCGGGGGGACCGAACACCGGGGAGCTGTTTTTT
d_gene: TRBD2
abundance: -
v_gene: TRBV6-2/TRBV6-3
j_gene: TRBJ2-2

CDR3aa: CASSYGGLAGEQYF
CDR3nt: TGTGCCAGCAGTTACGGCGGACTTGCGGGGGAGCAGTACTTC
d_gene: -
abundance: -
v_gene: TRBV6-5
j_gene: TRBJ2-7

CDR3aa: CASKYEQGGHYGYTF
CDR3nt: TGTGCCAGTAAATACGAACAGGGTGGGCACTATGGCTACACCTTC
d_gene: -
abundance: -
v_gene: TRBV19
j_gene: TRBJ1-2

CDR3aa: CASSLGRAINEKLFF
CDR3nt: TGTGCCAGCAGCTTAGGGAGGGCAATTAATGAAAAACTGTTTTTT
d_gene: -
abundance: -
v_gene: TRBV7-2
j_gene: TRBJ1-4

CDR3aa: CASSPMGGVSYEQYF
CDR3nt: TGTGCCAGCAGCCCTATGGGGGGGGTCTCCTACGAGCAGTACTTC
d_gene: TRBD2
abundance: -
v_gene: TRBV9
j_gene: TRBJ2-7

CDR3aa: CASSLGGGRMNTEAFF
CDR3nt: TGCGCCAGCAGCTTAGGCGGGGGCCGCATGAACACTGAAGCTTTCTTT
d_gene: -
abundance: -
v_gene: TRBV5-1
j_gene: TRBJ1-1

CDR3aa: CASSLGTGPSYEQYF
CDR3nt: TGTGCCAGCAGCTTGGGGACAGGTCCCTCCTACGAGCAGTACTTC
d_gene: TRBD1
abundance: -
v_gene: TRBV5-5
j_gene: TRBJ2-7

CDR3aa: CASSTDSGGSYEQYF
CDR3nt: TGCGCCAGCAGCACCGACAGCGGGGGATCCTACGAGCAGTACTTC
d_gene: TRBD2
abundance: few
v_gene: TRBV5-1
j_gene: TRBJ2-7

CDR3aa: CASSVGDRRGNEKLFF
CDR3nt: TGTGCCAGCAGCGTAGGGGATAGGAGGGGTAATGAAAAACTGTTTTTT
d_gene: -
abundance: -
v_gene: TRBV9
j_gene: TRBJ1-4

CDR3aa: CASSPRLEGEAFF
CDR3nt: TGTGCCAGCTCACCCAGGCTTGAGGGTGAAGCTTTCTTT
d_gene: -
abundance: -
v_gene: TRBV18
j_gene: TRBJ1-1

CDR3aa: CASSLGGGATTGELFF
CDR3nt: TGCGCCAGCAGCTTGGGAGGGGGCGCAACTACCGGGGAGCTGTTTTTT
d_gene: TRBD1
abundance: -
v_gene: TRBV5-1
j_gene: TRBJ2-2

CDR3aa: CASGGWAGQSEQYF
CDR3nt: TGTGCCAGCGGGGGCTGGGCTGGACAAAGTGAGCAGTACTTC
d_gene: -
abundance: -
v_gene: TRBV6-5
j_gene: TRBJ2-7

CDR3aa: CASSPGTGGFQETQYF
CDR3nt: TGTGCCAGCAGCCCAGGGACAGGGGGATTCCAAGAGACCCAGTACTTC
d_gene: TRBD1
abundance: -
v_gene: TRBV5-8
j_gene: TRBJ2-5

CDR3aa: CASSDVPEIYNSPLHF
CDR3nt: TGTGCCAGCAGTGATGTTCCCGAGATTTATAATTCACCCCTCCACTTT
d_gene: -
abundance: -
v_gene: TRBV6-1
j_gene: TRBJ1-6

CDR3aa: CASSLMAGLNQPQHF
CDR3nt: TGCGCCAGCAGCTTAATGGCAGGCCTAAATCAGCCCCAGCATTTT
d_gene: -
abundance: few
v_gene: TRBV5-1
j_gene: TRBJ1-5

CDR3aa: CSVVRGDHNEQFF
CDR3nt: TGCAGCGTTGTACGCGGGGACCACAATGAGCAGTTCTTC
d_gene: -
abundance: -
v_gene: TRBV29-1
j_gene: TRBJ2-1

CDR3aa: CASVGTDMNTEAFF
CDR3nt: TGCGCCAGCGTCGGGACAGACATGAACACTGAAGCTTTCTTT
d_gene: TRBD1
abundance: few
v_gene: TRBV5-1
j_gene: TRBJ1-1

CDR3aa: CASSLQRQGGTGANVLTF
CDR3nt: TGTGCCAGCAGTTTACAGAGACAGGGGGGGACTGGGGCCAACGTCCTGACTTTC
d_gene: TRBD1
abundance: many
v_gene: TRBV27
j_gene: TRBJ2-6

CDR3aa: CASSVTSGGVETQYF
CDR3nt: TGTGCCAGCAGTGTTACTAGCGGGGGGGTAGAGACCCAGTACTTC
d_gene: TRBD2
abundance: -
v_gene: TRBV2
j_gene: TRBJ2-5

CDR3aa: CASSEEPGQGSLGRYGYTF
CDR3nt: TGTGCCAGCAGTGAAGAACCGGGACAGGGGAGTTTAGGCCGCTATGGCTACACCTTC
d_gene: TRBD1
abundance: -
v_gene: TRBV6-4
j_gene: TRBJ1-2

CDR3aa: CASSPRWDTTISNYGYTF
CDR3nt: TGTGCCAGCAGCCCTAGATGGGACACAACGATAAGTAACTATGGCTACACCTTC
d_gene: -
abundance: -
v_gene: TRBV7-2
j_gene: TRBJ1-2

CDR3aa: CASIPGGRANTGELFF
CDR3nt: TGTGCCAGCATACCGGGGGGCCGCGCGAACACCGGGGAGCTGTTTTTT
d_gene: -
abundance: -
v_gene: TRBV27
j_gene: TRBJ2-2

CDR3aa: CSVERPLSSYEQYF
CDR3nt: TGCAGCGTTGAACGTCCCTTGAGCTCCTACGAGCAGTACTTC
d_gene: -
abundance: -
v_gene: TRBV29-1
j_gene: TRBJ2-7

CDR3aa: CASSQGPGDLGRVRGSPLHF
CDR3nt: TGTGCCAGCAGCCAAGGGCCCGGGGACTTGGGACGGGTTCGAGGGTCACCCCTCCACTTT
d_gene: -
abundance: -
v_gene: TRBV3-1/TRBV3-2
j_gene: TRBJ1-6

CDR3aa: CASSYSGGKRGEQFF
CDR3nt: TGTGCCAGCAGTTACTCGGGGGGAAAGCGAGGAGAGCAGTTCTTC
d_gene: -
abundance: -
v_gene: TRBV6-5
j_gene: TRBJ2-1